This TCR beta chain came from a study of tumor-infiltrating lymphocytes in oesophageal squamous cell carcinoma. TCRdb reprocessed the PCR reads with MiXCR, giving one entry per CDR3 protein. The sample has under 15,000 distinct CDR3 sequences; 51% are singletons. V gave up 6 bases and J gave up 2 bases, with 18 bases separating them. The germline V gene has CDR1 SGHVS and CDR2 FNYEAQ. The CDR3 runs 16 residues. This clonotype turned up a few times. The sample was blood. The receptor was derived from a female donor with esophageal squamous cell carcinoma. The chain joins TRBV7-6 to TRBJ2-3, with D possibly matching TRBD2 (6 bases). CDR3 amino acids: CASRPNPGLYTDTQYF. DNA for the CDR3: TGTGCCAGCAGGCCTAATCCGGGACTCTACACAGATACGCAGTATTTT.